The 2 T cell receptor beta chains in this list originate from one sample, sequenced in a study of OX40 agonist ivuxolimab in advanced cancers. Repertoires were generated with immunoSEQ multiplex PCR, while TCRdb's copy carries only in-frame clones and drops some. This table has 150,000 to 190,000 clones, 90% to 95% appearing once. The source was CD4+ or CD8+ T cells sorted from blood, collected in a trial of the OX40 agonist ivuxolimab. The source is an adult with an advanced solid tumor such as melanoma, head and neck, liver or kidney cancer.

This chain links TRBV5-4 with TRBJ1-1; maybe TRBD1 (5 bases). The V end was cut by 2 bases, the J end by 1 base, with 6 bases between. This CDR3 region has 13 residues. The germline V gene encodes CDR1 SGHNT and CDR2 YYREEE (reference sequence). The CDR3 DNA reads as TGTGCCAGCAGCTTCCAGGGGAACACTGAAGCTTTCTTT. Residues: CASSFQGNTEAFF.

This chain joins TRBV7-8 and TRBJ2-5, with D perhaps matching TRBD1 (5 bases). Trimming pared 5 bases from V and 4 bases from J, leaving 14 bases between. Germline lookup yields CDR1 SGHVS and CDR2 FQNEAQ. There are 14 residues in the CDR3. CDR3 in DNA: TGTGCCAGCAGCCGACTGAAGGGGCCAGAGACCCAGTACTTC. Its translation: CASSRLKGPETQYF.